A single count supports the clone carrying this TCR beta chain. The length of the CDR3 is 14 residues. Germline V gene data show CDR1 as SQVTM and CDR2 as ANQGSEA. Losses at the gene ends were 4 bases for V and 3 bases for J; bases not matched to a gene: 6. The source of the sample is a study of blood T cell repertoires in COVID-19. Study-wide background: There were acute and convalescent COVID-19 samples, and they came from the United States, Italy and Spain. Sources were T cells, B-cell-depleted T cells, or PBMCs; the material itself was cDNA or gDNA.

Method: immunoSEQ multiplex PCR; TCRdb's copy keeps in-frame clones and lacks some. This table holds roughly 99,000 clones, less than 90% found once. This chain joins TRBV29-1 and TRBJ2-3; TRBD2 matches 8 bases. This TCR was sampled from a human donor in a cohort sampled during active COVID-19. Source material: peripheral blood. CDR3 residues: CSVGYGRVTDTQYF. The CDR3 DNA reads TGCAGCGTTGGGTACGGGAGGGTGACAGATACGCAGTATTTT.